These 11 T cell receptor beta chains were sequenced from one sample in a study of tumor-infiltrating lymphocytes in primary liver carcinoma. Priming with a constant-region primer yielded TCR beta cDNA from about 540 ng total RNA. Nested multiplex PCR, run for three rounds with slightly modified ARM-PCR, yielded TCR beta libraries. Investigators reported that the first two PCR rounds, at roughly 11 cycles each, used TRBV1-TRBV30 forward primers with a C-beta reverse primer. TCRdb re-derived calls from the multiplex PCR reads in MiXCR, one entry per CDR3 protein. Among 110,000 or so distinct CDR3 sequences, roughly 80% were seen once, and the ten largest hold approximately 18%. The study co-extracted DNA and RNA from 20-30 mg of unsorted bulk tissue. Sequencing input: liver tumor tissue from sampling region 3. Subset indicated: tumor region T3, left-lateral pole. The receptors shown here come from a man aged 40-49 years with primary liver carcinoma and hepatitis B virus infection.

Comments on this clonotype: Being one base from a much bigger clone, this may be a read error. The CDR3 carries no conserved terminal phenylalanine or tryptophan, so it likely arises from a read error. V gene TRBV12-3 or TRBV12-4 combines with J gene TRBJ2-3, with a weak D call TRBD2 (6 bases). V lost 2 bases and J lost 10, with 19 bases in between. This CDR3 is 15 amino acids long. The CDR3 protein is CASSLNSGSGRAQYL. The CDR3 DNA reads as TGTGCCAGCAGTTTAAATTCCGGCAGCGGGCGCGCGCAGTATCTT.

As to this clonotype: The junction departs from the called germline gene at one end, perhaps through a read error. The chain recombines TRBV6-6 with TRBJ1-2, with a tentative D call TRBD1 (6 bases). Germline assignment: CDR1 MNHNY and CDR2 SVGAGI (reference sequence). The CDR3 extends over 15 amino acids. In DNA, the CDR3 is TGTGCCAGCATTTCCGACGACGAGACAGGCTATGACTACACCTTC. Amino acid sequence: CASISDDETGYDYTF.

Of note for this clonotype: The junction shows a germline mismatch at one end, possibly a read error. The rearrangement uses TRBV11-2 and TRBJ2-6; TRBD2 is a possible D gene (6 bases). The CDR3 runs to 21 residues. CDR1 and CDR2 (germline): SGHAT, FQNNGV. The CDR3 protein is CASSMGGDMDISLSGANILTF. The CDR3 DNA sequence: TGTGCCAGCAGCATGGGGGGAGACATGGACATTTCCCTCTCTGGGGCCAACATCCTGACTTTC.

The chain uses TRBV6-1 and TRBJ2-1; D tentatively reads TRBD1 or TRBD2 (5 bases each). CDR3 length: 13 residues. V was cut by 11 bases and J by 8 bases, with 19 bases left in between. Per the germline V gene, CDR1 is MNHNS and CDR2 is SASEGT. The chain's CDR3 is CAGSRDEKYEQFF. The CDR3, as DNA: TGTGCCGGTTCCCGGGACGAAAAGTATGAGCAGTTCTTC.

Remarks on this clonotype: The junction differs from germline at one of its ends, possibly a read error. The J gene is TRBJ1-1, the V gene TRBV5-6; TRBD1 matches at 8 bases. Germline CDR1 SGHDT, CDR2 YYEEEE. This CDR3 contains 14 residues. The CDR3 DNA reads TGTGCCAGCAGCTTGGCACCGACAGGGGCTGAACCTTTCTTT. Its translation is CASSLAPTGAEPFF.

The rearrangement links TRBV28 to TRBJ2-3; tentatively, D is TRBD1 (5 bases). From germline, CDR1 is MDHEN and CDR2 SYDVKM. The V gene lost 8 bases and the J gene lost 3 bases, with 15 bases spanning the gap. This CDR3 contains 14 residues. CDR3 nucleotides: TGTGCCAGCTCTAAGACAGTAGTGACAGATACGCAGTATTTT. Translated: CASSKTVVTDTQYF.

V gene TRBV29-1 combines with J gene TRBJ2-2; no reliable D call. CDR3 size: 15 residues. Trimming removed 5 bases from V and 5 bases from J, with 18 bases in between. Germline V gene sequence: CDR1 SQVTM, CDR2 ANQGSEA. The CDR3, as DNA: TGCAGCGTTAGTTTAGGGTGGGTGATGACCGGGGAGCTGTTTTTT. As protein: CSVSLGWVMTGELFF.

Notes on this clonotype: Sequence at one end of the junction differs from germline and may be a read error. The DNA of the CDR3 is TGCAGCGTGGAAGACCCCAAGGGCGGGGGGCCCTACGAGCAGTACTTC. Translated: CSVEDPKGGGPYEQYF. The rearrangement uses TRBV29-1 and TRBJ2-7, with 8 bases that match TRBD2. The CDR3 runs 16 residues. Germline loops: CDR1 SQVTM, CDR2 ANQGSEA.

With regard to this clonotype: An end of the junction does not agree with germline; a read error may underlie this. V usage is TRBV29-1 and J usage is TRBJ2-6, with D perhaps matching TRBD1 (5 bases). CDR1 is SQVTM, CDR2 ANQGSEA, per germline. CDR3 length equals 16 residues. The CDR3 coding sequence is TGCAGCGTTGGTAGTGGGAAACCCTCTGGGGCCAACGTCCTGGCTTTC. This gives the protein CSVGSGKPSGANVLAF.

Remarks on this clonotype: An end of the junction does not agree with germline; a read error may underlie this. This chain joins TRBV12-3 or TRBV12-4 and TRBJ1-3; D is ambiguous. This CDR3 contains 16 residues. For the CDR3, the DNA is TGTGCCAGCAGTTTGCGACTGATGAGGTCTGGAAACACCATATATTTC. It yields the protein CASSLRLMRSGNTIYF.

Details on this clonotype: A read error may produce the germline difference seen at one junction end. The CDR3 here is CANSLSGRSGTWDEQFF. CDR3 in DNA: TGCGCCAACAGCTTAAGTGGCCGATCGGGGACATGGGATGAGCAGTTCTTC. This sequence joins TRBV5-1 and TRBJ2-1; possibly TRBD1 for D (6 bases). Germline V gene sequence: CDR1 SGHRS, CDR2 YFSETQ. CDR3 length: 17 residues. The complete variable domain, with remaining parts taken from reference TRBV5-1 and TRBJ2-1, reads KAGVTQTPRYLIKTRGQQVTLSCSPISGHRSVSWYQQTPGQGLQFLFEYFSETQRNKGNFPGRFSGRQFSNSRSEMNVSTLELGDSALYLCANSLSGRSGTWDEQFFGPGTRLTVL.